The clone carrying this TCR beta chain was detected a few times. Its specificity is unknown. This sample was taken from a study of vaccination and CD4 T cells after COVID-19. Sequenced with the Oncomine TCR Beta short-read assay was DNA taken from cultured CD4+ T cells. TCRdb processed the PCR reads anew with MiXCR; each CDR3 protein has one entry. The table has roughly 15,000 distinct CDR3 sequences, approximately 50% seen once. The treatment is: roughly 10-day PBMC culture with coronavirus spike peptide pools or control peptides (ViraFEST assay). Germline lookup yields CDR1 SQVTM and CDR2 ANQGSEA. The ends were cut back, 3 bases at V and 3 bases at J, with 3 bases in the middle. There are 12 residues in the CDR3.

This chain links TRBV29-1 with TRBJ2-6, with D unresolved. Sample: CD4+ T cells from blood, cultured in vitro, taken before SARS-CoV-2 vaccination. This clonotype was obtained from a human donor who received a COVID-19 vaccine. The CDR3 DNA is TGCAGCGTTGATGATGGGGCCAACGTCCTGACTTTC. Translated, it gives CSVDDGANVLTF. The full variable domain, completed using reference TRBV29-1 and TRBJ2-6, is SAVISQKPSRDICQRGTSLTIQCQVDSQVTMMFWYRQQPGQSLTLIATANQGSEATYESGFVIDKFPISRPNLTFSTLTVSNMSPEDSSIYLCSVDDGANVLTFGAGSRLTVL.